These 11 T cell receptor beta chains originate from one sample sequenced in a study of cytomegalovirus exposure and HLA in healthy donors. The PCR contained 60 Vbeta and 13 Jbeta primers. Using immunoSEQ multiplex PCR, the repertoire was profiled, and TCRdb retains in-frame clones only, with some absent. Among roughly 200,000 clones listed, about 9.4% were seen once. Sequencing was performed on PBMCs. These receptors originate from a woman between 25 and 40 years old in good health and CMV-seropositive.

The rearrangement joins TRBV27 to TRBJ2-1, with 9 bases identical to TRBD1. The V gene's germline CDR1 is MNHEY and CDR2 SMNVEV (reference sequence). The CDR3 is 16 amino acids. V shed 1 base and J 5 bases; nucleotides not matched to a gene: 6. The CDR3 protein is CASSLFPGQGNNEQFF. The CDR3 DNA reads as TGTGCCAGCAGTTTATTCCCGGGACAGGGCAACAATGAGCAGTTCTTC.

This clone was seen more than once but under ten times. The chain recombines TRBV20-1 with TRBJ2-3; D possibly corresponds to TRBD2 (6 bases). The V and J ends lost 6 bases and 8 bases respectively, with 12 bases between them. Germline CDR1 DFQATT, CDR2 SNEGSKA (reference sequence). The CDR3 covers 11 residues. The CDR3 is CSALARATQYF. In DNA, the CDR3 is TGCAGTGCCCTAGCGAGGGCTACGCAGTATTTT.

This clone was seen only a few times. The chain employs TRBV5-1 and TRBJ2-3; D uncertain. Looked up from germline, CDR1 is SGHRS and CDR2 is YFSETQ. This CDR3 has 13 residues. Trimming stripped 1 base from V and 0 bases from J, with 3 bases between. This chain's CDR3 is CASSLLSTDTQYF. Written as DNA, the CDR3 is TGCGCCAGCAGCTTGCTGAGCACAGATACGCAGTATTTT.

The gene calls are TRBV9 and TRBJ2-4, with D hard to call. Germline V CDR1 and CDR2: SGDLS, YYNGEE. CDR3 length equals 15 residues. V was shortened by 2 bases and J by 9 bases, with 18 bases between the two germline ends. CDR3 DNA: TGTGCCAGCAGCGTGGATGAGAGGATGACCGGCATTCAGTACTTC. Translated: CASSVDERMTGIQYF. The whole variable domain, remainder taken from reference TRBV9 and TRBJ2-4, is DSGVTQTPKHLITATGQRVTLRCSPRSGDLSVYWYQQSLDQGLQFLIQYYNGEERAKGNILERFSAQQFPDLHSELNLSSLELGDSALYFCASSVDERMTGIQYFGAGTRLSVL.

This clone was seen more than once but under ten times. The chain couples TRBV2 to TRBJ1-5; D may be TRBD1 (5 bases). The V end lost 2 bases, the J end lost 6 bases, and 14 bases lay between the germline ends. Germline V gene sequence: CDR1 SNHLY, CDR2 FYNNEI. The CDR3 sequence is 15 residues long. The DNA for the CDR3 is TGTGCCAGCAGTGAACCAGATGGGGGGGGTCAGCCCCAGCATTTT. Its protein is CASSEPDGGGQPQHF.

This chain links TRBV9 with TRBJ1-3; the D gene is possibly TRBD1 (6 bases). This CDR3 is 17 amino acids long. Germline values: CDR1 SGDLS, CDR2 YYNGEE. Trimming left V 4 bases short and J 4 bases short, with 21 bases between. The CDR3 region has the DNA TGTGCCAGCAGCCAAGGGGGGGGACCCACAACCGGAAACACCATATATTTT. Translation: CASSQGGGPTTGNTIYF. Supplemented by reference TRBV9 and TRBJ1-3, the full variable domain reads DSGVTQTPKHLITATGQRVTLRCSPRSGDLSVYWYQQSLDQGLQFLIQYYNGEERAKGNILERFSAQQFPDLHSELNLSSLELGDSALYFCASSQGGGPTTGNTIYFGEGSWLTVV.

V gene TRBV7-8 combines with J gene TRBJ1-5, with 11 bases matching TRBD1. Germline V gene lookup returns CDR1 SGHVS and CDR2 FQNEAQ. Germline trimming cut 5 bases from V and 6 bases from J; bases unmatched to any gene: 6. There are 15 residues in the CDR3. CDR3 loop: CASSLGQGGAQPQHF. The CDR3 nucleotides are TGTGCCAGCAGCCTGGGACAGGGGGGTGCTCAGCCCCAGCATTTT.

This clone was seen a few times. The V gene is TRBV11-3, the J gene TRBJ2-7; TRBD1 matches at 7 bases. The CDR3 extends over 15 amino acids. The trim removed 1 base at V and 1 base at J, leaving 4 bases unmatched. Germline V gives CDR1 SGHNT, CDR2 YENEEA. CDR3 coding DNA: TGTGCCAGCAGCTTAGGTACAGGGGATTCCTACGAGCAGTACTTC. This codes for CASSLGTGDSYEQYF.

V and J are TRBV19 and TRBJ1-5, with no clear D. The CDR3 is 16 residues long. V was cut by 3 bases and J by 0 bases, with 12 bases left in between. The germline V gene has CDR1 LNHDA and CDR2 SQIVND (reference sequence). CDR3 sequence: CASSIEAWYSNQPQHF. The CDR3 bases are TGTGCCAGTAGTATTGAGGCTTGGTATAGCAATCAGCCCCAGCATTTT.

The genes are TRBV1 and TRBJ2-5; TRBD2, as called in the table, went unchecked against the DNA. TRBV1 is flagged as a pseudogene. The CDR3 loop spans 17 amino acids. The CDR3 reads CTSSQDKGLAVQETQYF. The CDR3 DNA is TGCACCAGCAGCCAAGATAAGGGCCTAGCGGTCCAAGAGACCCAGTACTTC.

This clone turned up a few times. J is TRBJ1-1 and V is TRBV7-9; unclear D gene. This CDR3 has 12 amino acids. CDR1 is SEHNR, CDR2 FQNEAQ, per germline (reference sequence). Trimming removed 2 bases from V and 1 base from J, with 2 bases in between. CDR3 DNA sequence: TGTGCCAGCAGCTTACAGAACACTGAAGCTTTCTTT. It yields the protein CASSLQNTEAFF.